This T cell receptor beta chain was sequenced in a study of cytotoxic CD8 clonotypes in ibrutinib-treated CLL. Background on the study: By median roughly 72 months, roughly twelve had progressed and approximately 14 stayed remitted; responses had been 2 complete and around 24 partial.

Extraction of roughly 1.8 micrograms of genomic DNA from cryopreserved PBMCs supplied material for TCR beta libraries. The CDR3 covers 13 residues. The germline V and J ends were trimmed by 6 bases and 2 bases, with 10 bases remaining between them. Germline CDR1 and CDR2: SGHRS and YFSETQ. Target depth was 1 in 200,000 to 1 in 1 million T cells, about 10x per clonotype. Assay: immunoSEQ multiplex PCR; the TCRdb copy retains only in-frame clones and omits some. The table lists roughly 330,000 clones, over 55% of them singletons. The sequence was collected from a human donor with chronic lymphocytic leukemia. The starting material was PBMCs, obtained after 36 months of ibrutinib treatment. The chain has TRBV5-1 and TRBJ2-3, with TRBD2 as a possible D gene (5 bases). This chain's CDR3 is CASKKDFTDTQYF. The CDR3 region has the DNA TGCGCCAGCAAGAAGGACTTCACAGATACGCAGTATTTT.